A single sample is the source of the 14 T cell receptor beta chains below, sequenced in a study of somatic mutations in cytotoxic T cells in rheumatoid arthritis. The repertoire was sequenced with immunoSEQ multiplex PCR; TCRdb's copy has only in-frame clones and lacks some. The sample yields approximately 17,000 clones, 60% to 85% seen once. The specimen sequenced was CD8+ T cells sorted from blood. The receptors stem from an adult with rheumatoid arthritis.

This rearrangement joins TRBV18 to TRBJ1-2, with D possibly TRBD1 on 5 matching bases. Trimming removed 6 bases at V and 4 bases at J, with 12 bases between. Germline values: CDR1 KGHSH, CDR2 LQKENI. CDR3 length: 13 residues. CDR3 DNA: TGTGCCAGCTCCCTCCCAGGGAGCTATGGCTACACCTTC. This translates into CASSLPGSYGYTF.

V is TRBV7-8 and J is TRBJ2-2; 7 positions match TRBD2. This CDR3 has 14 residues. The V gene end was trimmed by 1 base and the J gene end by 6 bases; junction bases not matched to a gene: 2. Germline CDR1 reads SGHVS; CDR2 reads FQNEAQ. CDR3 coding DNA: TGTGCCAGCAGCTTAGGGGGGGGGTCCGGGGAGCTGTTTTTT. Amino acids: CASSLGGGSGELFF.

This rearrangement joins TRBV7-6 to TRBJ1-4; TRBD1 agrees at 8 bases. CDR1 is SGHVS and CDR2 is FNYEAQ in the germline V gene. Trimming took 3 bases from V and 5 from J; bases not matched to a gene: 8. The CDR3 consists of 16 residues. CDR3 nucleotides: TGTGCCAGCAGCTTCAACCGACAGGGGTCGAATGAAAAACTGTTTTTT. Translating gives CASSFNRQGSNEKLFF.

The V and J genes are TRBV21-1 and TRBJ1-2; the table's D call, TRBD1, has no DNA check behind it. TRBV21-1 counts as a pseudogene. CDR3 size: 17 residues. The CDR3 DNA reads TGTGCCAGCAGCAAAACCGGACAGGGCGACCCTAACTATGGCTACACCTTC. Protein product: CASSKTGQGDPNYGYTF.

This clone was detected only once. This sequence joins TRBV5-6 and TRBJ1-1; TRBD1 is a possible D gene (5 bases). The V gene's germline CDR1 is SGHDT and CDR2 YYEEEE. The CDR3 is 15 amino acids. V dropped 1 base and J dropped 4 bases, with 14 bases sitting between them. This chain's CDR3 is CASSLFILGGTEAFF. The CDR3 nucleotides are TGTGCCAGCAGCTTGTTTATTCTGGGGGGCACTGAAGCTTTCTTT. Combining the CDR3 with reference TRBV5-6 and TRBJ1-1 gives the whole variable domain DAGVTQSPTHLIKTRGQQVTLRCSPKSGHDTVSWYQQALGQGPQFIFQYYEEEERQRGNFPDRFSGHQFPNYSSELNVNALLLGDSALYLCASSLFILGGTEAFFGQGTRLTVV.

The chain joins TRBV7-9 to TRBJ1-2; 8 positions agree with TRBD1. CDR1 and CDR2 (germline): SEHNR, FQNEAQ (reference sequence). The CDR3 contains 14 residues. V was pared by 0 bases and J by 7 bases, with 4 bases of the junction left unmatched. Here the CDR3 DNA reads TGTGCCAGCAGCTTAGCGACAGGGGCGGGTGGCTACACCTTC. Translation gives CASSLATGAGGYTF.

V is TRBV27 and J is TRBJ2-3; D perhaps matches TRBD1 (5 bases). V was pared by 1 base and J by 7 bases, with 15 bases between. This CDR3 is 15 amino acids long. The germline V gene encodes CDR1 MNHEY and CDR2 SMNVEV (reference sequence). Written as DNA, the CDR3 is TGTGCCAGCAGTTTATGGGGCAGGGTGCATAATACGCAGTATTTT. It codes for CASSLWGRVHNTQYF.

This clone was seen only a few times. This chain connects TRBV5-6 to TRBJ2-7; the match to TRBD2 covers 7 bases. The CDR3 covers 14 residues. The junction had 14 bases not matched to a gene; V was cut back by 3 bases and J by 11 bases. The germline CDR1 and CDR2 sequences are SGHDT and YYEEEE. CDR3 nucleotide sequence: TGTGCCAGCAGCTCAACGGGGGACTACTTAAGGGAGTACTTC. Its translation is CASSSTGDYLREYF.

The rearrangement uses TRBV19 and TRBJ2-3; the D is unclear. This CDR3 is built from 13 residues. CDR1 and CDR2 from the germline V gene are LNHDA and SQIVND (reference sequence). The ends were cut back, 4 bases at V and 4 bases at J, with 9 bases in the middle. CDR3 sequence reads: CASSNGGADTQYF. The CDR3 DNA is TGTGCCAGTAGTAATGGTGGCGCAGATACGCAGTATTTT.

This rearrangement joins TRBV7-9 to TRBJ2-5; the D is unclear. Per germline, CDR1 SEHNR and CDR2 FQNEAQ (reference sequence). V was clipped by 7 bases and J by 5 bases, with 11 bases between them. This CDR3 is built from 12 residues. Written as DNA, the CDR3 is TGTGCCAGCACCGACAATCCGGAGACCCAGTACTTC. This sequence encodes CASTDNPETQYF.

A few counts support this clone. The gene calls are TRBV5-1 and TRBJ1-1; D is ambiguous. The CDR3 loop spans 13 amino acids. Trimming took off 1 base at V and 8 bases at J, with 12 bases between the two ends. Germline-derived CDR1 and CDR2 are SGHRS and YFSETQ. The CDR3 DNA reads TGCGCCAGCAGCTTGTCATCCACGGTGGAAGCTTTCTTT. Translation: CASSLSSTVEAFF.

The chain carries TRBV13 and TRBJ2-1, with D perhaps TRBD1 or TRBD2 (6 bases each). Looked up from germline, CDR1 is PRHDT and CDR2 is FYEKMQ (reference sequence). The V gene lost 5 bases and the J gene lost 7 bases, with 12 bases spanning the gap. CDR3 size: 13 residues. In DNA, the CDR3 is TGTGCCAGCAGCCTCCGGGGGCGGAATGAGCAGTTCTTC. Translation: CASSLRGRNEQFF. Looking up the rest from reference TRBV13 and TRBJ2-1 gives the full variable domain: AAGVIQSPRHLIKEKRETATLKCYPIPRHDTVYWYQQGPGQDPQFLISFYEKMQSDKGSIPDRFSAQQFSDYHSELNMSSLELGDSALYFCASSLRGRNEQFFGPGTRLTVL.

Notes on this clone: The junction departs from the called germline gene at one end, perhaps through a read error. The gene calls are TRBV2 and TRBJ1-6; the D is unclear. CDR1 is SNHLY and CDR2 is FYNNEI in the germline V gene. The CDR3 is 13 amino acids. CDR3 residues: CASSEAYNSPLHF. The CDR3 coding sequence is TGTGCCAGCAGTGAAGCATATAACTCACCCCTCCACTTT.

The CDR3 nucleotides read TGTGCTAGTGGTTTGGGGGATACGCAGTATTTT. Translation gives CASGLGDTQYF. The gene calls are TRBV12-5 and TRBJ2-3, with no clear D. The CDR3 loop spans 11 amino acids. Germline CDR1 reads LGHNT; CDR2 reads FRNRAP. Deletions cut 1 base from V and 6 bases from J, with 2 bases between.